The rows below give T cell receptor beta chains drawn from one sample of a study of T cells in Graves' hyperthyroidism and ophthalmopathy. TCRdb reanalysed the multiplex PCR reads using MiXCR and keeps one entry per CDR3 protein. This table holds 800,000 or so distinct CDR3 sequences, over 35% found once. The specimen sequenced was blood. The receptors shown here come from a man younger than 35 with Graves' hyperthyroidism. The CDR3 runs from the conserved cysteine through the conserved F or W. D genes are given only for firm matches. Some rows have no size entry. The others give once, few or many, or a class for an expanded clone.

d_call j_call v_call clone_size cdr3_aa cdr3_nt
TRBD1 TRBJ1-1 TRBV7-9 many CASSSNRGEAFF TGTGCCAGCAGCTCAAACAGGGGTGAAGCTTTCTTT
. TRBJ1-1 TRBV11-2 . CASSPRTATEAFF TGTGCCAGCAGCCCCCGGACCGCCACTGAAGCTTTCTTT
TRBD1 TRBJ2-7 TRBV4-1 . CASSQDRGGPYEQYF TGCGCCAGCAGCCAGGACAGGGGTGGCCCCTACGAGCAGTACTTC
. TRBJ1-2 TRBV9 many CASSDRTSRVGGYTF TGTGCCAGCAGCGATCGGACTTCCAGGGTAGGAGGCTACACCTTC
. TRBJ2-7 TRBV7-8 many CASSHRRYDREQYF TGTGCCAGCAGTCATAGACGGTACGATCGCGAGCAGTACTTC
. TRBJ1-5 TRBV10-2 many CASGGFDQPQHF TGCGCCAGCGGGGGGTTTGATCAGCCCCAGCATTTT
. TRBJ1-2 TRBV19 many CATRDNYGYTF TGTGCCACCAGAGATAACTATGGCTACACCTTC
. TRBJ1-2 TRBV20-1 many CSARVDGYGYTF TGCAGTGCTAGAGTCGACGGCTATGGCTACACCTTC
. TRBJ1-5 TRBV4-1 few CASSQVLTGTEPQHF TGCGCCAGCAGCCAAGTACTCACAGGAACAGAGCCCCAGCATTTT
. TRBJ1-1 TRBV7-3 many CASSLFAGAEAFF TGTGCCAGCAGCTTATTTGCAGGGGCTGAAGCTTTCTTT
. TRBJ2-5 TRBV29-1 many CSAPVEGGETQYF TGCAGCGCCCCGGTGGAAGGGGGGGAGACCCAGTACTTC
TRBD1 TRBJ2-2 TRBV19 few CASSPGTGGAGELFF TGTGCCAGTAGTCCCGGGACAGGGGGCGCCGGGGAGCTGTTTTTT
. TRBJ1-5 TRBV5-1 . CASSPTGGGGHQPQHF TGCGCCAGCAGCCCCACCGGGGGCGGGGGGCATCAGCCCCAGCATTTT
. TRBJ2-7 TRBV20-1 many CSAREVEYEQYF TGCAGTGCCAGAGAGGTCGAGTACGAGCAGTACTTC
TRBD1 TRBJ1-6 TRBV25-1 . CASPDRGVNSPLHF TGTGCCAGCCCTGACAGGGGTGTAAATTCACCCCTCCACTTT
TRBD1 TRBJ2-7 TRBV6-1 . CASRRTGGYYEQYF TGTGCCAGCAGGAGGACAGGGGGGTACTACGAGCAGTACTTC
. TRBJ1-4 TRBV14 many CASSRATNEKLFF TGTGCCAGCAGTCGTGCAACTAATGAAAAACTGTTTTTT
. TRBJ1-2 TRBV25-1 . CASLPGTTYGYTF TGTGCCAGCCTACCCGGGACAACCTATGGCTACACCTTC
. TRBJ1-6 TRBV2 . CASSPQGQSPPHF TGTGCCAGCTCGCCTCAGGGTCAATCACCCCCCCACTTT
TRBD1 TRBJ1-6 TRBV29-1 . CSLSGQPYNSPLHF TGCAGCTTATCGGGACAGCCGTATAATTCACCCCTCCACTTT
. TRBJ2-7 TRBV4-2 . CASSRDGASYEQYF TGTGCCAGCAGCCGAGACGGGGCCTCCTACGAGCAGTACTTC
TRBD1 TRBJ2-1 TRBV24-1 . CATSDFDRGEQFF TGTGCCACCAGTGATTTCGACAGGGGGGAGCAGTTCTTC
. TRBJ1-3 TRBV20-1 . CSADSGSSNTIYF TGCAGTGCTGATTCAGGCTCCTCAAACACCATATATTTT